Presented here are 10 T cell receptor beta chains from one specimen sequenced in a study of blood T cell repertoires in COVID-19. Profiled with immunoSEQ multiplex PCR; TCRdb holds only in-frame clones, not every one. The table includes 300,000 to 400,000 clones, approximately 86% detected once. Sequenced material: PBMCs or T cells enriched from blood (not recorded which). Receptors were obtained from a woman in her 40s with acute COVID-19.

This sequence joins TRBV12-3 or TRBV12-4 and TRBJ1-2, with TRBD1 as a possible D gene (5 bases). The CDR3 length is 12 residues. Trimming left V 6 bases short and J 4 bases short, with 9 bases between. CDR3 region: CASSWGSYGYTF. DNA of the CDR3: TGTGCCAGCAGCTGGGGCAGCTATGGCTACACCTTC.

This chain joins TRBV7-6 and TRBJ2-7, with 9 positions matching TRBD2. Germline V lookup: CDR1 SGHVS, CDR2 FNYEAQ. CDR3 length equals 18 residues. V was clipped by 6 bases and J by 0 bases; unmatched bases: 15. CDR3: CASRVEVPRTSASYEQYF. The CDR3 DNA reads TGTGCCAGCAGAGTAGAGGTACCGCGGACTAGCGCCTCCTACGAGCAGTACTTC.

The table lists this clone with a count of one. The chain couples TRBV9 to TRBJ2-3, with D maybe TRBD1 (5 bases). In germline, CDR1 is SGDLS, CDR2 YYNGEE. V shed 4 bases and J shed 3 bases, with 6 bases lying between them. This CDR3 region has 12 residues. The CDR3 DNA is TGTGCCAGCAGCACAGGAACAGATACGCAGTATTTT. This sequence encodes CASSTGTDTQYF.

As DNA, the CDR3 is TGTGCCAGCAGCCAAGGGACAGCGCAGTACTTC. Its translation is CASSQGTAQYF. J is TRBJ2-7 and V is TRBV5-6, with 7 nucleotides matching TRBD1. Germline V CDR1 and CDR2: SGHDT, YYEEEE. The CDR3 has 11 residues. V lost 4 bases to trimming and J lost 9 bases; unmatched junction nucleotides: 4.

The rearrangement uses TRBV7-2 and TRBJ1-6, with D possibly being TRBD1 (6 bases). CDR1 and CDR2 from the germline V gene are SGHTA and FQGNSA. The V end was cut by 5 bases, the J end by 9 bases, with 11 bases between. This CDR3 region has 13 residues. The CDR3 here is CASSRGGGSPLHF. In DNA, the CDR3 is TGTGCCAGCAGCAGGGGGGGTGGTTCACCCCTCCACTTT.

V and J are TRBV6-5 and TRBJ2-3; D is perhaps TRBD2 (6 bases). The ends were cut back, 2 bases at V and 0 bases at J, with 9 bases in the middle. The CDR3 is made up of 15 amino acids. Germline V gene sequence: CDR1 MNHEY, CDR2 SVGAGI. As DNA, the CDR3 is TGTGCCAGCAGTTACGCGGGGCTTAGCACAGATACGCAGTATTTT. Translated: CASSYAGLSTDTQYF.

V usage is TRBV11-3 and J usage is TRBJ2-1; 7 nucleotides agree with TRBD2. V dropped 3 bases and J dropped 2; count of bases not matched to a gene: 4. The germline gives CDR1 SGHNT, CDR2 YENEEA. The CDR3 covers 15 residues. CDR3 region: CASSFGGSAYNEQFF. CDR3 bases: TGTGCCAGCAGCTTCGGGGGGAGCGCCTACAATGAGCAGTTCTTC.

This chain joins TRBV4-3 and TRBJ1-2; 7 bases map to TRBD1. The CDR3 is 15 amino acids. Trimming took 1 base from V and 8 from J; bases not matched to a gene: 10. Germline V gene lookup returns CDR1 LGHNA and CDR2 YSLEER. The CDR3 sequence: CASSQADRVRGGYTF. CDR3 bases: TGCGCCAGCAGCCAAGCTGACAGGGTTCGGGGAGGCTACACCTTC.

This chain connects TRBV7-6 to TRBJ2-2; 11 bases line up with TRBD2. CDR3 length: 16 residues. Per germline, CDR1 SGHVS and CDR2 FNYEAQ. V lost 2 bases to trimming and J lost 3 bases; unmatched junction nucleotides: 2. For the CDR3, the DNA is TGTGCCAGCAGCTTAACGACTAGCGGGGACACCGGGGAGCTGTTTTTT. Translating it yields CASSLTTSGDTGELFF.

The chain joins TRBV7-9 to TRBJ1-4; D possibly corresponds to TRBD1 (6 bases). Deletions cut 5 bases from V and 3 bases from J, with 16 bases between. The length of the CDR3 is 16 residues. Germline-derived CDR1 and CDR2 are SEHNR and FQNEAQ (reference sequence). The CDR3 spells CASSLRLDSPNEKLFF. In DNA, the CDR3 is TGTGCCAGCAGCCTACGATTGGACAGTCCTAATGAAAAACTGTTTTTT.